A selection of T cell receptor beta chains follows, all from one sample in a study of T cells in Graves' hyperthyroidism and ophthalmopathy. TCRdb re-called the multiplex PCR reads with MiXCR, one entry per CDR3 protein. The table shows roughly 500,000 distinct CDR3 sequences, with roughly 16% occurring only once. Sequencing was carried out using blood. Source of these receptors: a woman aged 25 to 39 with Graves' ophthalmopathy. Each CDR3 is given with its conserved first and last residue. The D gene is left open where the match is weak. Size values are once, few and many counts, or a class for expanded clones, and some rows have none.

CDR3nt	CDR3aa	d_gene	abundance	v_gene	j_gene
TGTGCCAGCAGCTTTCTTACCAGGGGGCAGGACGGGCAGTACTTC	CASSFLTRGQDGQYF	TRBD1	few	TRBV5-5	TRBJ2-7
TGTGCCAGTAGTCCGGGACTAGCGGGAAGGGACGAGCAGTACTTC	CASSPGLAGRDEQYF	TRBD2	few	TRBV19	TRBJ2-7
TGTGCCTGGACCGATCGACAGGGGGCTCCCTGCGAGCAGTACTTC	CAWTDRQGAPCEQYF	TRBD1	NA	TRBV30	TRBJ2-7
TGTGCCAGTGGGACGGCTAACTCCTACGAGCAGTACTTC	CASGTANSYEQYF	NA	NA	TRBV25-1	TRBJ2-7
TGTGCCAGCAGTGTCGGAACAGGTAACGAGCAGTACTTC	CASSVGTGNEQYF	NA	many	TRBV2	TRBJ2-7
TGTGCCAGCAGTTGGGGGGGCACCGGGGAGCTGTTTTTT	CASSWGGTGELFF	TRBD2	NA	TRBV28	TRBJ2-2
TGTGCCAATACAGGGGGCGCGCCAGATACGCAGTATTTT	CANTGGAPDTQYF	TRBD1	many	TRBV7-2	TRBJ2-3
TGTGCCAGCAGGTCGAAAGACAGGGTGAGGAACACTGAAGCTTTCTTT	CASRSKDRVRNTEAFF	TRBD1	many	TRBV5-6	TRBJ1-1
TGCAGTGCTAGTGCGAGCGGGAGGAGGTACAATGAGCAGTTCTTC	CSASASGRRYNEQFF	TRBD2	few	TRBV20-1	TRBJ2-1
TGTGCCAGCAGCTTAAGCCGAAGGGGACTTGGCGCAACTAATGAAAAACTGTTTTTT	CASSLSRRGLGATNEKLFF	NA	few	TRBV7-9	TRBJ1-4
TGTGCCAGCAGTCTGAGGGTGGTGCAGTTCTTC	CASSLRVVQFF	NA	few	TRBV6-2/TRBV6-3	TRBJ2-1
TGCGCCAGCAGCTTGGGGGACAGTCTGGATCAGCCCCAGCATTTT	CASSLGDSLDQPQHF	TRBD1	NA	TRBV5-1	TRBJ1-5
TGTGCCAGCAGCACCCGGACAGAAGAGACCCAGTACTTC	CASSTRTEETQYF	NA	many	TRBV11-2	TRBJ2-5
TGTGCCAGCAGCCCCGGAAAGACAGATACGCAGTATTTT	CASSPGKTDTQYF	NA	many	TRBV11-2	TRBJ2-3
TGTGCCAGCTCACCGGGGTACCGATATGGCTACACCTTC	CASSPGYRYGYTF	NA	many	TRBV18	TRBJ1-2
TGCGCCAGCAGCCAATTCACAGGAAGGATTCAGCCCCAGCATTTT	CASSQFTGRIQPQHF	NA	NA	TRBV4-1	TRBJ1-5
TGTGCCAGCAGCGTGGGGCGGTATCAAGAGACCCAGTACTTC	CASSVGRYQETQYF	NA	NA	TRBV9	TRBJ2-5
TGTGCCACCAGTGATATAGGCGGCGGGGATGAGCAGTTCTTC	CATSDIGGGDEQFF	NA	NA	TRBV24-1	TRBJ2-1
TGTGCCAGCAGCTTAGGTAGCCTCGAAGGAAGGGAGCCCCAGCATTTT	CASSLGSLEGREPQHF	NA	NA	TRBV7-8	TRBJ1-5
TGTGCCAGCAGTCAGGCAGGGGCATCCTACGAGCAGTACTTC	CASSQAGASYEQYF	NA	many	TRBV28	TRBJ2-7
TGCGCCAGCAGCCTAATTGGGGGGGACCGGGAGCAGTACTTC	CASSLIGGDREQYF	TRBD2	many	TRBV4-3	TRBJ2-7
TGCGCCAGCAGCCAAGAGGACGGAAGTTACTACGAGCAGTACTTC	CASSQEDGSYYEQYF	NA	many	TRBV4-3	TRBJ2-7
TGTGCCAGCAGAGTCCTAGGGAGGAACACAGATACGCAGTATTTT	CASRVLGRNTDTQYF	NA	NA	TRBV28	TRBJ2-3
TGTGCCAGCACCTTGACGCGAGGCATTCAGTACTTC	CASTLTRGIQYF	NA	NA	TRBV12-3/TRBV12-4	TRBJ2-4
TGTGCCACCAGTGATTTTGCCCAGGAAAAACTGTTTTTT	CATSDFAQEKLFF	NA	NA	TRBV24-1	TRBJ1-4
TGTGCCAGCAGCCCCGACGTCGGGAGGACGGGCGAGCAGTACTTC	CASSPDVGRTGEQYF	TRBD2	NA	TRBV7-8	TRBJ2-7
TGCGCCAGCAGCTCGGAGACACAGGGGGCGAATACTGAAGCTTTCTTT	CASSSETQGANTEAFF	TRBD1	many	TRBV5-1	TRBJ1-1
TGTGCCCGCAGCCCCCCGGCTAGCGGGAGCTACGAGCAGTACTTC	CARSPPASGSYEQYF	TRBD2	NA	TRBV9	TRBJ2-7
TGCGCCAGCAGCCTAACGACTAGCGGGGCAACCTACGAGCAGTACTTC	CASSLTTSGATYEQYF	TRBD2	many	TRBV4-1	TRBJ2-7
TGTGCCTGGAGTCTCGGACTCAAAATGAACACTGAAGCTTTCTTT	CAWSLGLKMNTEAFF	NA	many	TRBV30	TRBJ1-1
TGTGCCATCAGTGCCGCGACGGCGAACACCGGGGAGCTGTTTTTT	CAISAATANTGELFF	NA	NA	TRBV10-3	TRBJ2-2
TGTGCCAGCTCACGGGCCGCACTAGGGCGCGAGCAGTACTTC	CASSRAALGREQYF	NA	many	TRBV18	TRBJ2-7
TGTGCCAGCAGCTTAAAGGTTTCGGGCGGCAATGAGCAGTTCTTC	CASSLKVSGGNEQFF	NA	NA	TRBV7-3	TRBJ2-1
TGTGCCAGCAGGGAGACAGGGATCGTCAATCAGCCCCAGCATTTT	CASRETGIVNQPQHF	TRBD1	many	TRBV6-2/TRBV6-3	TRBJ1-5
TGTGCCATCAGTGAGTCTCTCCAGGGGGGCACTGAAGCTTTCTTT	CAISESLQGGTEAFF	TRBD1	few	TRBV10-3	TRBJ1-1
TGCAGCGTCCAGGGGACGGAGACCCAGTACTTC	CSVQGTETQYF	NA	few	TRBV29-1	TRBJ2-5
TGTGCCAGCAGTGCCCTTTTAGGGCAGGCCTCCTACAATGAGCAGTTCTTC	CASSALLGQASYNEQFF	NA	many	TRBV6-1	TRBJ2-1
TGTGCCAGCAGCTTGGAGGGGACAGGCTCCTACGAGCAGTACTTC	CASSLEGTGSYEQYF	TRBD1	NA	TRBV7-8	TRBJ2-7
TGTGCCAGCAGCCCTGACCAGCGGGGTAAAGAGCAGTACTTC	CASSPDQRGKEQYF	TRBD2	many	TRBV7-2	TRBJ2-7
TGTGCCAGCAGGGTCACACAGGGGAGAGGTGAAGCTTTCTTT	CASRVTQGRGEAFF	TRBD1	few	TRBV3-1	TRBJ1-1
TGTGCCATCAGAGCGGGGGAATACGAGCAGTACTTC	CAIRAGEYEQYF	TRBD2	many	TRBV10-3	TRBJ2-7
TGTGCCATCAGTGTAGGTGGGAGTAGCTCCTACAATGAGCAGTTCTTC	CAISVGGSSSYNEQFF	NA	NA	TRBV10-3	TRBJ2-1
TGTGCCAGCAGTTACGCGGGAGCAGCCAAAAACATTCAGTACTTC	CASSYAGAAKNIQYF	TRBD2	NA	TRBV6-2/TRBV6-3	TRBJ2-4
TGCGCCAGCAGCTTGGCCGAGGTAGCGGGACCCCTTTCGCAGTATTTT	CASSLAEVAGPLSQYF	TRBD2	NA	TRBV5-1	TRBJ2-3
TGTGCCAGCAGCTTAGTGACGGACCCTAGCACAGATACGCAGTATTTT	CASSLVTDPSTDTQYF	NA	many	TRBV7-9	TRBJ2-3
TGTGCCAGCAGACCCGGCGGGCTTGGGGGCTACACCTTC	CASRPGGLGGYTF	NA	many	TRBV6-1	TRBJ1-2
TGTGCCAGCAGTGAAGAGGCGGAAGGCTACACCTTC	CASSEEAEGYTF	NA	many	TRBV2	TRBJ1-2
TGTGCCACCAGCAGAGATCGGGACAGGTCCTACGAGCAGTACTTC	CATSRDRDRSYEQYF	TRBD1	NA	TRBV15	TRBJ2-7
TGTGCCAGCAGAGGACCGGGACTAGCGGGAGGTAGGGCAGATACGCAGTATTTT	CASRGPGLAGGRADTQYF	TRBD2	few	TRBV13	TRBJ2-3
TGCGCCAGCAGCTATACAGGGAGCCCCTACAATGAGCAGTTCTTC	CASSYTGSPYNEQFF	NA	few	TRBV5-1	TRBJ2-1
TGTGCCAGCAGCACCGACGGCGAAACAACTAATGAAAAACTGTTTTTT	CASSTDGETTNEKLFF	NA	NA	TRBV7-9	TRBJ1-4